This TCR beta chain came from a study of control samples from healthy donors and cancer patients. This CDR3 comprises 17 residues. Germline CDR1 reads SGHNT; CDR2 reads YYREEE (reference sequence). Trimming shortened V by 0 bases and J by 2 bases, and 17 bases separated the two germline ends. Produced via immunoSEQ multiplex PCR; TCRdb's table is partial and in-frame only. The sample consists of around 190,000 clones, around 94% of them appearing once. The rearrangement uses TRBV5-4 and TRBJ1-2; perhaps TRBD1 as D (6 bases). The sample was blood. The sequence was obtained from a man aged 25 to 45 in good health. CDR3: CASSLGTAGARNYGYTF. The CDR3, as DNA: TGTGCCAGCAGCTTGGGAACAGCAGGGGCTAGGAACTATGGCTACACCTTC.